Reported below is one T cell receptor (beta chain). Its antigen is undetermined. Sequenced by immunoSEQ multiplex PCR; TCRdb stores in-frame clones only, minus some. This sample has roughly 86,000 clones, with around 91% found just once. This entry belongs to a study of T cell responses to AZD1222 COVID-19 vaccine. Study conclusions and caveats: Recipients of two AZD1222 doses showed rising Spike-specific TCR breadth and depth. It was only six AZD1222 recipients who were seropositive at baseline.

The sample was peripheral blood, taken on day 0 of AZD1222 vaccination. This sequence originates from an adult in good health.

CDR3 DNA sequence: TGCGCCAGCAGCTTGGCCCCGACAGGGGGCAGGCAGCCCCAGCATTTT. This gives the protein CASSLAPTGGRQPQHF. The chain joins TRBV5-1 to TRBJ1-5, with 10 nucleotides matching TRBD1. The CDR3 is 16 amino acids. The germline gives CDR1 SGHRS, CDR2 YFSETQ. The junction had 7 bases not matched to a gene; V was cut back by 0 bases and J by 7 bases.